The 3 T cell receptor beta chains presented below share a single source sample, sequenced in a study of identical twins. TCRdb re-derived calls from the 5' RACE reads in MiXCR, one entry per CDR3 protein. The sample has about 1.7 million distinct CDR3 sequences; 25% to 35% are singletons. Sequencing was performed on cord blood. The source is a newborn girl in good health.

In regard to this clonotype: With a much larger clone just one base away, this may be a read error. The chain carries TRBV29-1 and TRBJ2-5; D gene unclear. V shed 4 bases and J shed 11 bases, with 17 bases lying between them. CDR1 and CDR2 from the germline V gene are SQVTM and ANQGSEA. This CDR3 has 12 residues. The CDR3 DNA reads as TGCAGCGTTGGAAACGGAGTAGTTGAGCAGTACTTC. It translates to CSVGNGVVEQYF.

The chain joins TRBV5-1 to TRBJ2-7; D is undetermined. Deletions cut 1 base from V and 3 bases from J, with 11 bases between. The CDR3 has 14 residues. The V gene's germline CDR1 is SGHRS and CDR2 YFSETQ. The CDR3 spells CASSLTASNYEQYF. CDR3 bases: TGCGCCAGCAGCTTGACCGCTTCTAACTACGAGCAGTACTTC.

This clonotype was seen more than once but under ten times. The V gene is TRBV2, the J gene TRBJ2-7; D perhaps matches TRBD1 (6 bases). The V gene's germline CDR1 is SNHLY and CDR2 FYNNEI. V was pared by 6 bases and J by 4 bases, with 19 bases between. The CDR3 length is 15 residues. The DNA of the CDR3 is TGTGCCAGCAGACCCGGGACATTCCCCCTTTACGAGCAGTACTTC. The encoded protein is CASRPGTFPLYEQYF.